A single sample is the source of the 13 T cell receptor beta chains below, sequenced in a study of identifying expanded T cells in peripheral blood. TCRdb's copy holds only in-frame clones and misses some; the assay was immunoSEQ multiplex PCR. The sample consists of 75,000 to 90,000 clones, roughly 81% of them appearing once. Source material: blood. The receptors stem from a person aged 18-70 years in good health.

The rearrangement links TRBV19 to TRBJ1-5; D unclear. CDR3 length: 11 residues. Trimming pared 1 base from V and 12 bases from J, leaving 7 bases between. Germline CDR1 is LNHDA and CDR2 is SQIVND (reference sequence). Here the CDR3 reads CASSIADFQHF. The CDR3 region has the DNA TGTGCCAGTAGTATAGCAGATTTCCAGCATTTT.

This clone was detected only once. The J gene is TRBJ2-7, the V gene TRBV6-1; the D gene could be TRBD1 or TRBD2 (5 bases each). Trimming removed 0 bases from V and 10 bases from J, with 10 bases in between. Per germline, CDR1 MNHNS and CDR2 SASEGT. This CDR3 region has 12 residues. CDR3 protein: CASSEAGRKQYF. The CDR3 nucleotides read TGTGCCAGCAGTGAAGCGGGACGAAAACAGTACTTC.

This clone came up once. This chain connects TRBV28 to TRBJ1-2; tentatively, D is TRBD1 (6 bases). In germline, CDR1 is MDHEN, CDR2 SYDVKM. CDR3 length: 11 amino acids. V gave up 10 bases and J gave up 5 bases, with 11 bases separating them. This CDR3 reads CAIRGRYGYTF. In nucleotides, the CDR3 is TGTGCCATCAGGGGAAGGTATGGCTACACCTTC.

V is TRBV5-1 and J is TRBJ2-1; 9 positions match TRBD2. Germline lookup yields CDR1 SGHRS and CDR2 YFSETQ. This CDR3 region has 17 residues. The V and J ends lost 2 bases and 0 bases, in that order; junction bases with no gene match: 6. Written as DNA, the CDR3 is TGCGCCAGCAGCTTTACTAGCGGGCCCAGCTCCTACAATGAGCAGTTCTTC. Translated, it gives CASSFTSGPSSYNEQFF. Full variable domain (rest looked up from reference TRBV5-1 and TRBJ2-1): KAGVTQTPRYLIKTRGQQVTLSCSPISGHRSVSWYQQTPGQGLQFLFEYFSETQRNKGNFPGRFSGRQFSNSRSEMNVSTLELGDSALYLCASSFTSGPSSYNEQFFGPGTRLTVL.

The chain uses TRBV18 and TRBJ2-3; possible D gene TRBD2, 7 bases. V was cut by 1 base and J by 5 bases, with 10 bases left in between. The germline CDR1 and CDR2 sequences are KGHSH and LQKENI. This CDR3 spans 14 amino acids. CDR3 nucleotides: TGTGCCAGCTCACCACAGAGGGGGGGAGATACGCAGTATTTT. This codes for CASSPQRGGDTQYF.

This clone has just one count. CDR3 amino acids: CASSLLRGGTSMGHNEQFF. The CDR3 DNA sequence: TGTGCCAGCAGTTTATTGCGTGGGGGAACTAGTATGGGGCACAATGAGCAGTTCTTC. This rearrangement joins TRBV28 to TRBJ2-1; the D call may be TRBD1 or TRBD2 (5 bases each). CDR1 is MDHEN and CDR2 is SYDVKM in the germline V gene. The V end lost 1 base, the J end lost 5 bases, and 24 bases lay between the germline ends. The CDR3 loop spans 19 amino acids.

For this clone: The junction does not match germline at one end; this may be a read error. The chain is built from TRBV7-7 and TRBJ2-2, with D hard to call. Per germline, CDR1 SSHAT and CDR2 FNYEAQ (reference sequence). The CDR3 extends over 13 amino acids. As DNA, the CDR3 is TGTGCTAGCAGCTTAGATTACGTCGGGGAGCTGTTTTTT. It is translated as CASSLDYVGELFF. The full variable domain, with the rest looked up from reference TRBV7-7 and TRBJ2-2, is GAGVSQSPRYKVTKRGQDVTLRCDPISSHATLYWYQQALGQGPEFLTYFNYEAQPDKSGLPSDRFSAERPEGSISTLTIQRTEQRDSAMYRCASSLDYVGELFFGEGSRLTVL.

V is TRBV7-3 and J is TRBJ2-2, with a possible D match to TRBD1 (6 bases). V gave up 8 bases and J gave up 2 bases, with 12 bases separating them. The CDR3 covers 14 residues. Germline loops: CDR1 SGHTA, CDR2 FQGTGA. In nucleotides, the CDR3 is TGTGCCAGCGCTCGGACAGTTAACACCGGGGAGCTGTTTTTT. Its translation: CASARTVNTGELFF.

The rearrangement links TRBV25-1 to TRBJ2-7; the D gene is possibly TRBD1 (6 bases). Germline V CDR1 and CDR2: MGHDK, SYGVNS. CDR3 length: 12 amino acids. Trimming pared 4 bases from V and 5 bases from J, leaving 9 bases between. CDR3 sequence: CASSGWDNEQYF. The CDR3, as DNA: TGTGCCAGCAGTGGATGGGACAACGAGCAGTACTTC.

This chain connects TRBV11-2 to TRBJ2-3; D not certain. Germline CDR1 is SGHAT and CDR2 is FQNNGV. V lost 0 bases to trimming and J lost 1 base, with 8 bases between them. This CDR3 has 15 amino acids. The CDR3 region has the DNA TGTGCCAGCAGCTTAGATGGAAAGGGCACAGATACGCAGTATTTT. It encodes CASSLDGKGTDTQYF.

CDR3: CATSRDWNTGDTDTQYF. CDR3 sequence (DNA): TGTGCCACCAGCAGAGATTGGAACACAGGGGACACAGATACGCAGTATTTT. The genes are TRBV15 and TRBJ2-3, with 7 positions matching TRBD1. The germline V gene has CDR1 LNHNV and CDR2 YYDKDF (reference sequence). The CDR3 is made up of 17 amino acids. V dropped 0 bases and J dropped 2; count of bases not matched to a gene: 8.

The chain employs TRBV5-6 and TRBJ2-1, with 9 bases lining up with TRBD1. This CDR3 has 13 residues. The germline gives CDR1 SGHDT, CDR2 YYEEEE. Germline trimming cut 4 bases from V and 6 bases from J; bases unmatched to any gene: 2. CDR3 in amino acids: CASSGQGFNEQFF. The CDR3 bases are TGTGCCAGCAGCGGACAGGGGTTCAATGAGCAGTTCTTC. The full variable domain, with the rest looked up from reference TRBV5-6 and TRBJ2-1, is DAGVTQSPTHLIKTRGQQVTLRCSPKSGHDTVSWYQQALGQGPQFIFQYYEEEERQRGNFPDRFSGHQFPNYSSELNVNALLLGDSALYLCASSGQGFNEQFFGPGTRLTVL.

V usage is TRBV27 and J usage is TRBJ2-1; possibly TRBD2 for D (6 bases). Germline assignment: CDR1 MNHEY and CDR2 SMNVEV (reference sequence). V was shortened by 7 bases and J by 7 bases, with 23 bases between the two germline ends. There are 16 residues in the CDR3. The CDR3 reads CASMFDSGSWGNEQFF. CDR3 in DNA: TGTGCCAGCATGTTCGATAGCGGAAGTTGGGGTAATGAGCAGTTCTTC.